This T cell receptor beta chain is from a study of blood T cell repertoires in COVID-19. Study overall: The United States, Italy and Spain supplied acute and convalescent COVID-19 samples. The analysed material was cDNA or gDNA that came from T cells, B-cell-depleted T cells, or PBMCs.

The CDR3 runs to 14 residues. From germline, CDR1 is MNHEY and CDR2 SVGEGT. Trimming took off 3 bases at V and 5 bases at J, with 11 bases between the two ends. Authors' analysis steps: Amplification of reference gene primers was used by the study to estimate nucleated cell counts. Method: immunoSEQ multiplex PCR; TCRdb's copy keeps in-frame clones and lacks some. V, J and clone size were drawn from that table, and D and trimming were deduced from the DNA. There are around 310,000 clones in the sample; about 90% occur only once, and under 1.1% lies in the top ten. Sequencing was performed on peripheral blood. The receptor comes from a woman in her 40s with COVID-19, enrolled during active disease. The chain combines TRBV6-2 or TRBV6-3 with TRBJ1-5; no firm D call. CDR3 protein: CASSYAGAYQPQHF. CDR3 nucleotides: TGTGCCAGCAGTTATGCGGGCGCCTATCAGCCCCAGCATTTT.